A selection of T cell receptor beta chains follows, all from one sample in a study of blood T cell repertoires in COVID-19. Sequencing used immunoSEQ multiplex PCR; TCRdb keeps in-frame clones, though not all of them. The sample consists of about 160,000 clones, approximately 84% of them appearing once. Sequenced sample: peripheral blood. The receptors derive from a woman aged 80 or over with acute or convalescent COVID-19. Each CDR3 is given with its conserved first and last residue. A D gene is named only where the DNA matches it firmly. The size of a clone is reported for some rows only, either as once, few or many, or as a class for expanded clones.

NA	TRBD2	TRBV5-1	TRBJ2-7	CASSLDGSGGPPSSYEQYF	TGCGCCAGCAGCTTGGACGGTAGCGGGGGCCCCCCCAGCTCCTACGAGCAGTACTTC
NA	NA	TRBV18	TRBJ1-1	CASSPTQQNTEAFF	TGTGCCAGCTCACCAACACAGCAGAACACTGAAGCTTTCTTT
NA	NA	TRBV15	TRBJ1-5	CATSSYSQPQHF	TGTGCCACCAGCAGCTACAGTCAGCCCCAGCATTTT
few	NA	TRBV18	TRBJ1-5	CASSPRQNQPQHF	TGTGCCAGCTCACCGCGACAGAATCAGCCCCAGCATTTT
NA	NA	TRBV6-5	TRBJ1-2	CAGGQILAGYTF	TGTGCCGGCGGACAGATCCTAGCTGGCTACACCTTC
NA	NA	TRBV2	TRBJ1-2	CASMTGRYGYTF	TGTGCCAGCATGACAGGACGTTATGGCTACACCTTC
once	TRBD2	TRBV6-6	TRBJ2-1	CATLSGGPYNEQFF	TGTGCCACTCTTAGCGGGGGGCCTTACAATGAGCAGTTCTTC
NA	NA	TRBV12-2	TRBJ2-3	CASRFRRPLAGVQKFTDTQYF	TGTGCAAGTCGCTTCCGCCGCCCACTAGCGGGAGTCCAAAAATTCACAGATACGCAGTATTTT
NA	TRBD2	TRBV5-8	TRBJ2-1	CASSLLLAENEQFF	TGTGCCAGCAGCTTACTACTAGCGGAGAATGAGCAGTTCTTC
few	TRBD1	TRBV9	TRBJ1-4	CASSSAGGTGLFF	TGTGCCAGCAGCTCAGCAGGGGGCACCGGACTGTTTTTT
NA	NA	TRBV7-2	TRBJ1-5	CASSLDVRNQPQHF	TGTGCCAGCAGCTTAGATGTCAGAAATCAGCCCCAGCATTTT
NA	NA	TRBV27	TRBJ1-2	CASSLSITGNYGYTF	TGTGCCAGCAGTTTATCGATTACAGGGAACTATGGCTACACCTTC
NA	TRBD2	TRBV6-2/TRBV6-3	TRBJ2-4	CASSYSTTSTTSGELKNIQYF	TGTGCCAGCAGTTACTCGACGACCTCCACTACTAGCGGGGAATTAAAAAACATTCAGTACTTC
NA	TRBD1	TRBV19	TRBJ2-2	CASSLRDRNTGELFF	TGTGCCAGTAGCCTTCGGGACAGGAACACCGGGGAGCTGTTTTTT
once	NA	TRBV5-4	TRBJ2-1	CASSLDPQGYNEQFF	TGTGCCAGCAGCTTGGACCCACAGGGATACAATGAGCAGTTCTTC
NA	NA	TRBV6-5	TRBJ1-1	CASSYQGRAEAFF	TGTGCCAGCAGTTACCAGGGGCGTGCTGAAGCTTTCTTT
NA	TRBD2	TRBV28	TRBJ2-7	CASSSSTSIYEQYF	TGTGCCAGCAGTTCGTCGACTAGCATCTACGAGCAGTACTTC
NA	TRBD1	TRBV6-5	TRBJ1-1	CASSYDRGTEAFF	TGTGCCAGCAGTTATGACAGGGGCACTGAAGCTTTCTTT
NA	TRBD1	TRBV5-1	TRBJ2-5	CASHPQGALGETQYF	TGCGCCAGCCACCCACAGGGGGCGCTGGGGGAGACCCAGTACTTC
NA	TRBD1	TRBV3-1/TRBV3-2	TRBJ1-1	CASSRDRVTEAFF	TGTGCCAGCAGCCGGGACAGGGTGACTGAAGCTTTCTTT
NA	TRBD2	TRBV28	TRBJ2-7	CASGTRMPYEQYF	TGTGCCAGCGGGACTAGGATGCCCTACGAGCAGTACTTC
few	NA	TRBV10-2	TRBJ1-3	CASSESGRGNTIYF	TGCGCCAGCAGTGAGTCCGGCAGGGGAAACACCATATATTTT
many	TRBD1	TRBV11-1	TRBJ2-3	CASSRQGSRTDTQYF	TGTGCCAGCAGCCGACAGGGATCAAGGACAGATACGCAGTATTTT
NA	NA	TRBV30	TRBJ2-5	CAWGGAETQYF	TGTGCCTGGGGAGGGGCAGAGACCCAGTACTTC
once	TRBD1	TRBV27	TRBJ1-1	CASSSGTGNTEAFF	TGTGCCAGCAGTTCGGGGACAGGGAACACTGAAGCTTTCTTT
NA	TRBD2	TRBV13	TRBJ2-1	CASSLREGSYNEQFF	TGTGCCAGCAGCTTAAGGGAGGGCTCCTACAATGAGCAGTTCTTC
NA	TRBD1	TRBV7-3	TRBJ2-7	CASSLGTGGASSYEQYF	TGTGCCAGCAGCTTAGGTACAGGGGGCGCAAGCTCCTACGAGCAGTACTTC
once	NA	TRBV27	TRBJ1-2	CASSFQGNYGYTF	TGTGCCAGCAGTTTCCAGGGTAACTATGGCTACACCTTC
NA	TRBD2	TRBV28	TRBJ2-3	CASSLAGVDTDTQYF	TGTGCCAGCAGTCTAGCGGGAGTGGACACAGATACGCAGTATTTT
NA	TRBD1	TRBV3-1/TRBV3-2	TRBJ2-7	CASSFTGGSYEQYF	TGTGCCAGCAGCTTTACAGGGGGGTCCTACGAGCAGTACTTC
NA	TRBD1	TRBV5-4	TRBJ2-7	CASSLGQGSSYEQYF	TGTGCCAGCAGCTTAGGACAGGGAAGCTCCTACGAGCAGTACTTC
NA	NA	TRBV29-1	TRBJ1-4	CSVRGAREKLFF	TGCAGCGTACGGGGAGCTCGGGAAAAACTGTTTTTT
few	TRBD1	TRBV30	TRBJ1-4	CAWRGQGREKLFF	TGTGCCTGGAGGGGACAGGGGCGCGAAAAACTGTTTTTT
NA	NA	TRBV29-1	TRBJ2-3	CSVVWGPGNTQYF	TGCAGCGTTGTGTGGGGTCCGGGAAATACGCAGTATTTT
few	NA	TRBV28	TRBJ2-5	CASSGPNQETQYF	TGTGCCTCAAGCGGCCCCAATCAAGAGACCCAGTACTTC
NA	TRBD1	TRBV11-2	TRBJ2-1	CASSLPGTGVRNEQFF	TGTGCCAGCAGCTTGCCCGGGACAGGGGTGAGGAATGAGCAGTTCTTC
NA	TRBD1	TRBV13	TRBJ1-1	CASSEDRINTEAFF	TGTGCCAGCAGCGAGGACAGGATCAACACTGAAGCTTTCTTT
NA	NA	TRBV5-1	TRBJ1-2	CASSPARGNYGYTF	TGCGCCAGCAGCCCAGCCCGGGGTAACTATGGCTACACCTTC
NA	NA	TRBV7-9	TRBJ2-7	CASEELPYEQYF	TGTGCCAGTGAGGAGCTTCCCTACGAGCAGTACTTC
few	NA	TRBV4-1	TRBJ1-4	CASSPFTKREKLFF	TGCGCCAGCAGCCCGTTTACTAAAAGGGAAAAACTGTTTTTT
NA	NA	TRBV3-1/TRBV3-2	TRBJ1-4	CASSRRGEEKLFF	TGTGCCAGCAGCCGCCGGGGGGAAGAAAAACTGTTTTTT